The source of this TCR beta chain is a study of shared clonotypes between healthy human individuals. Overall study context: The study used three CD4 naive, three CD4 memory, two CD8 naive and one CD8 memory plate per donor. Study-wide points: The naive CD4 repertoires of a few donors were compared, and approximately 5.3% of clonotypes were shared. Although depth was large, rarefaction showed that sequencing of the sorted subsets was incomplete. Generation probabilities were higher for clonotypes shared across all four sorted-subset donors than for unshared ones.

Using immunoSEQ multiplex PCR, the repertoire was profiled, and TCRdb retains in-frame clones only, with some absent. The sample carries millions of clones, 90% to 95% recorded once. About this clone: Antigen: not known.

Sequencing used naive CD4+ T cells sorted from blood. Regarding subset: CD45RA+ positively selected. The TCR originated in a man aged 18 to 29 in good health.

The CDR3 protein is CASSRGTAGSYGYTF. The DNA for the CDR3 is TGTGCCAGCAGCCGAGGGACAGCGGGGAGCTATGGCTACACCTTC. The chain combines TRBV9 with TRBJ1-2, with 7 bases identical to TRBD1. The V and J ends lost 4 bases and 4 bases, in that order; junction bases with no gene match: 10. CDR1 and CDR2 from the germline V gene are SGDLS and YYNGEE. CDR3 length equals 15 residues.